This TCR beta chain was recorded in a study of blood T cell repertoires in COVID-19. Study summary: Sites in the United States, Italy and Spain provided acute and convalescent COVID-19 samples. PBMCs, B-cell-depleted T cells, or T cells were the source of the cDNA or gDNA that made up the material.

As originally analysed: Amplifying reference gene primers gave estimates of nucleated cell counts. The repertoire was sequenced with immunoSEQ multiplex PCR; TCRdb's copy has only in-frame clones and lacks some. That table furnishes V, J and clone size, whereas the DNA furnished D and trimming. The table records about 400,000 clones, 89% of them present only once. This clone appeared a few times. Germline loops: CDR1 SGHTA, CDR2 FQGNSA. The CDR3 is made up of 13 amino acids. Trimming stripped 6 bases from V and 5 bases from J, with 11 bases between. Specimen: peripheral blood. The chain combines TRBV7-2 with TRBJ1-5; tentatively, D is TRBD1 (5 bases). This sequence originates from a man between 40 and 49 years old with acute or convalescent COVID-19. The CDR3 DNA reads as TGTGCCAGCAGTCTTAGGGGCTATCAGCCCCAGCATTTT. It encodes CASSLRGYQPQHF.